Included here is one T cell receptor (beta chain) sequence, with context. Its matching antigen is unknown. This sample stems from a study of OX40 agonist ivuxolimab in advanced cancers. Study context: Age averaged around 59 years (range about 23 to 85), and less than 85% were male.

TCRdb's table, derived via immunoSEQ multiplex PCR, lists solely in-frame clones and lacks some. The sample contains tens of thousands of clones, roughly 80% of which appear only once. Unmatched junction bases numbered 5, after V lost 1 base and J lost 6 bases. Germline CDR1 is SGHAT and CDR2 is FQNNGV. This CDR3 region has 14 residues. Broader study findings: Circulating CD4+ and CD8+ T cells showed clonal expansion by week 6 at 0.1 to 3.0 mg/kg. Relatively little clonal expansion, among the lowest observed, appeared in partial responders at 0.1-3.0 mg/kg.

The source was CD4+ or CD8+ T cells sorted from blood, collected in a trial of the OX40 agonist ivuxolimab. V gene TRBV11-2 combines with J gene TRBJ2-7; 8 positions match TRBD1. This receptor was taken from an adult with an advanced solid tumor such as melanoma, head and neck, liver or kidney cancer. The CDR3 region is CASSLGQGMGEQYF. CDR3 bases: TGTGCCAGCAGCTTAGGACAGGGGATGGGCGAGCAGTACTTC.